The clone carrying this TCR beta chain was found a few times. Documented time point: newly diagnosed GD, antithyroid drugs for less than 3 months. PBMC-derived RNA was used for the TCR library. Germline CDR1 SGHRS, CDR2 YFSETQ. The CDR3 runs 14 residues. The V gene end was trimmed by 7 bases and the J gene end by 5 bases; junction bases not matched to a gene: 5. This sample was taken from a study of regulatory T cells in long-lasting Graves disease. According to the study, TCR beta libraries were built with iRepertoire HTBI primers and CDR3-region Arm-PCR. TCRdb recomputed calls from the multiplex PCR reads with MiXCR, one row per CDR3 protein. The sample gives 600,000 to 650,000 distinct CDR3 sequences, about 16% of which show up once; 18% is in the top ten. The sample also formed part of further work on T cells in Graves' hyperthyroidism and ophthalmopathy. That investigation notes: First-round RT-PCR with HTBI primers amplified the TCR CDR3 region.

This sequence originates from a woman aged 25 to 39 with Graves disease. Source: peripheral blood mononuclear cells (PBMCs), taken at new diagnosis, from a patient treated with antithyroid drugs. The V gene is TRBV5-1, the J gene TRBJ2-1, with TRBD2 matching 11 bases. In nucleotides, the CDR3 is TGCGCCAGCGCATCTAGCGGGGGGAACAATGAGCAGTTCTTC. This translates into CASASSGGNNEQFF.